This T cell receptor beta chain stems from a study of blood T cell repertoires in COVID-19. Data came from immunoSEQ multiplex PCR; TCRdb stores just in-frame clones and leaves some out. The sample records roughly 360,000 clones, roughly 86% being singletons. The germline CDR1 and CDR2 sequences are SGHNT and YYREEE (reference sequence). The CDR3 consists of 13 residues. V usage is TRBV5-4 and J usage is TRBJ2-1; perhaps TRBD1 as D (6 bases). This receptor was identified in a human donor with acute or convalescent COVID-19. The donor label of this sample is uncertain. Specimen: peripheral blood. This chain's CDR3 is CAAGAGVYNEQFF. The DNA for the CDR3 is TGTGCTGCAGGGGCCGGGGTCTACAATGAGCAGTTCTTC.